The T cell receptor (beta chain) under discussion was sequenced for a study of blood T cell repertoires in COVID-19. Turning to the study itself: COVID-19 samples collected from the United States, Italy and Spain covered acute and convalescent phases. Nucleic acid was either cDNA or gDNA, and it came from T cells, B-cell-depleted T cells, or PBMCs.

One Seattle source followed patients from active infection through their disease course. From germline, CDR1 is MNHEY and CDR2 SVGAGI. This CDR3 has 15 amino acids. After removal of 5 bases from V and 2 bases from J, the junction contained 6 bases not matched to a gene. In the source study's methods: The authors estimated nucleated cell counts from reference gene primer amplification. Generated by immunoSEQ multiplex PCR, the TCRdb table keeps only in-frame clones and is missing some. V and J calls and clone size are as listed in that table; D and trimming were resolved from the DNA. In the table there are about 300,000 clones, around nine tenths of which are singletons.

This receptor was taken from a woman aged 30 to 39 with COVID-19, enrolled during active disease. The specimen sequenced was peripheral blood. The chain is built from TRBV6-5 and TRBJ1-2; TRBD1 matches at 9 bases. CDR3 amino acids: CASSQTGTGNYGYTF. DNA of the CDR3: TGTGCCAGCAGTCAGACCGGGACAGGGAACTATGGCTACACCTTC.